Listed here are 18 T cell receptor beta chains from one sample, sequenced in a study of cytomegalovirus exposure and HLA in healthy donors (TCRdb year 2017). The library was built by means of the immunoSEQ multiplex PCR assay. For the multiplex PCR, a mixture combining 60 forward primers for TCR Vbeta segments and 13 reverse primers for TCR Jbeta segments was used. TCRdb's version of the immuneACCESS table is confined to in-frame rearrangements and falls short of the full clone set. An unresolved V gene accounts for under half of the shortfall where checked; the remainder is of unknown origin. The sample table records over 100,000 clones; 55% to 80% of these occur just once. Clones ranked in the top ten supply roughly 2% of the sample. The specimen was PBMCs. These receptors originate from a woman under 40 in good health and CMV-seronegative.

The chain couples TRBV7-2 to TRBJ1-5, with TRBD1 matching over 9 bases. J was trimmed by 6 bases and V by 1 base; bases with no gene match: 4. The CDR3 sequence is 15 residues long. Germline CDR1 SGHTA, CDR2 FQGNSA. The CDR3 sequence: CASSLGTGEVQPQHF. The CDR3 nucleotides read TGTGCCAGCAGCTTAGGGACAGGGGAGGTTCAGCCCCAGCATTTT.

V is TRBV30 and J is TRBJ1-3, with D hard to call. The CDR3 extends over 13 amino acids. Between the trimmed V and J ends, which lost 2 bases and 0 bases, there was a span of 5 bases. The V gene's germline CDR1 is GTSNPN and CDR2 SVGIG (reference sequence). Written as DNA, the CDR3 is TGTGCCTGGAGTCCGTACTCTGGAAACACCATATATTTT. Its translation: CAWSPYSGNTIYF. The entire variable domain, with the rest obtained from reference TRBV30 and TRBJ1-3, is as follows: SQTIHQWPATLVQPVGSPLSLECTVEGTSNPNLYWYRQAAGRGLQLLFYSVGIGQISSEVPQNLSASRPQDRQFILSSKKLLLSDSGFYLCAWSPYSGNTIYFGEGSWLTVV.

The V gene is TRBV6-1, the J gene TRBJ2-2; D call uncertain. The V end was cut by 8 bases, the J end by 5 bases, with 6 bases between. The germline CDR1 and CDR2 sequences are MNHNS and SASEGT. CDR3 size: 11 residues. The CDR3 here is CASGRTGELFF. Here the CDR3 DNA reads TGTGCCAGCGGTAGAACCGGGGAGCTGTTTTTT.

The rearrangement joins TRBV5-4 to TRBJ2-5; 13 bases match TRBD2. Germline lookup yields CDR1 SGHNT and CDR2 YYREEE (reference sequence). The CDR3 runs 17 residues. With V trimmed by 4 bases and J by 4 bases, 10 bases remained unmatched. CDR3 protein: CASSRGLAGVLGETQYF. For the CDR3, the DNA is TGTGCCAGCAGCAGAGGACTAGCGGGAGTGTTAGGAGAGACCCAGTACTTC.

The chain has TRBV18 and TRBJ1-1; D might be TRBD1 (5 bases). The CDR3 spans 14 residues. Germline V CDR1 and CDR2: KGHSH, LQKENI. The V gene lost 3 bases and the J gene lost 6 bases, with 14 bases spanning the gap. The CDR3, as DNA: TGTGCCAGCTCACCCCGTGGGGGAGGGTCTGAAGCTTTCTTT. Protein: CASSPRGGGSEAFF.

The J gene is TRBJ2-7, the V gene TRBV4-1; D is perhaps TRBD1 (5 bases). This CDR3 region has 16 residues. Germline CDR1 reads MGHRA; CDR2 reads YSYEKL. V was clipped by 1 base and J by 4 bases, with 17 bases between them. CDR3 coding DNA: TGCGCCAGCAGCCAAGGATTACAGGCAGAGATATACGAGCAGTACTTC. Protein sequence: CASSQGLQAEIYEQYF.

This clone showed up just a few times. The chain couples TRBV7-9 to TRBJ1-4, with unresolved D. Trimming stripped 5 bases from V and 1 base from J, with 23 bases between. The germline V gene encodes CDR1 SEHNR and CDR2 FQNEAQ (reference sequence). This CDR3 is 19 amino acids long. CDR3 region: CASSQRPAPKRRTNEKLFF. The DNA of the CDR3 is TGTGCCAGCAGCCAGAGACCCGCCCCGAAAAGGAGAACTAATGAAAAACTGTTTTTT. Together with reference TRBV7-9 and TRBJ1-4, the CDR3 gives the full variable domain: DTGVSQNPRHKITKRGQNVTFRCDPISEHNRLYWYRQTLGQGPEFLTYFQNEAQLEKSRLLSDRFSAERPKGSFSTLEIQRTEQGDSAMYLCASSQRPAPKRRTNEKLFFGSGTQLSVL.

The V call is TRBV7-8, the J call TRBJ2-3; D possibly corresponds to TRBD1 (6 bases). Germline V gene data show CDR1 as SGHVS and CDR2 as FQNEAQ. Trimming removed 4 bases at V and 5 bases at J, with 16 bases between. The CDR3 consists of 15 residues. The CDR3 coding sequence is TGTGCCAGCAGCTCCTCAGGGGTAGGGGGAGATACGCAGTATTTT. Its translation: CASSSSGVGGDTQYF.

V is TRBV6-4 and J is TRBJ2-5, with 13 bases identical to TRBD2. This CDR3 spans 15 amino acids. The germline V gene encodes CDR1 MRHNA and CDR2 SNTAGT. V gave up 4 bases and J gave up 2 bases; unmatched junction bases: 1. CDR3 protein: CASSVLAGGQETQYF. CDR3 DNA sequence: TGTGCCAGCAGTGTACTAGCGGGAGGGCAAGAGACCCAGTACTTC.

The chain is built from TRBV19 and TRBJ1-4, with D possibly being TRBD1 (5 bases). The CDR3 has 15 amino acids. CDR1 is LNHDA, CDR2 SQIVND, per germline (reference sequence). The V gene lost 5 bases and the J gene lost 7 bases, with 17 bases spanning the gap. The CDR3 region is CASSSMGGMSEKLFF. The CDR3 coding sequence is TGTGCCAGTAGTTCAATGGGGGGGATGAGTGAAAAACTGTTTTTT. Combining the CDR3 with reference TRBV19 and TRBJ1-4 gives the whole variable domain DGGITQSPKYLFRKEGQNVTLSCEQNLNHDAMYWYRQDPGQGLRLIYYSQIVNDFQKGDIAEGYSVSREKKESFPLTVTSAQKNPTAFYLCASSSMGGMSEKLFFGSGTQLSVL.

CDR3 amino acids: CASSLAAYRGRIETQYF. In nucleotides, the CDR3 is TGTGCCAGCAGCTTAGCCGCCTACAGGGGGCGCATAGAGACCCAGTACTTC. The chain is built from TRBV7-9 and TRBJ2-5; 9 nucleotides line up with TRBD1. This CDR3 region has 17 residues. The J segment lost 4 bases and the V segment lost 0 bases, leaving 9 bases of the junction unmatched. From germline, CDR1 is SEHNR and CDR2 FQNEAQ (reference sequence).

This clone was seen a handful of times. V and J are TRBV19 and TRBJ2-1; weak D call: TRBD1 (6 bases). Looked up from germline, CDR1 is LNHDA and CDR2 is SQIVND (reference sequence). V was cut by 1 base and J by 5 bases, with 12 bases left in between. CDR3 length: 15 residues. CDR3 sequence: CASSIGTAIDNEQFF. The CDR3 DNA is TGTGCCAGTAGTATAGGGACAGCAATCGACAATGAGCAGTTCTTC.

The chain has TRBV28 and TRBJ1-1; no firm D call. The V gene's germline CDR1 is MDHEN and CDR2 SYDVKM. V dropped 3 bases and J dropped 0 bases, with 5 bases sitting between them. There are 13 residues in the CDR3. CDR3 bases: TGTGCCAGCAGTTTCCCTTTGAACACTGAAGCTTTCTTT. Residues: CASSFPLNTEAFF.

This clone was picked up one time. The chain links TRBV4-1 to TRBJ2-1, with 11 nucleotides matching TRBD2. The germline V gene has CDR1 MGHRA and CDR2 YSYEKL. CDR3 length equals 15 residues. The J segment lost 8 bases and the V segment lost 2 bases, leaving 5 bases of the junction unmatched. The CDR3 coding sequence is TGCGCCAGCAGCCAACAACTAGCGGGAGACGATGAGCAGTTCTTC. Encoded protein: CASSQQLAGDDEQFF.

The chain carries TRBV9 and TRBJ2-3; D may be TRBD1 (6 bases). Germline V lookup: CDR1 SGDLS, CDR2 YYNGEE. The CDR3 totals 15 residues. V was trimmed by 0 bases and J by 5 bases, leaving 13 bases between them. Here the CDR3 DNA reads TGTGCCAGCAGCGTAGAGGGAAGGGGGATAGATACGCAGTATTTT. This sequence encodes CASSVEGRGIDTQYF.

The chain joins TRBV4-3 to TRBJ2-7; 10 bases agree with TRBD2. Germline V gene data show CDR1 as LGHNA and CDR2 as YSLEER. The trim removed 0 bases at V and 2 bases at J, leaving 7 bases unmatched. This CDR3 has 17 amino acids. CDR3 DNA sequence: TGCGCCAGCAGCCAAGATGAAATAGCGGGAGGACCCTACGAGCAGTACTTC. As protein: CASSQDEIAGGPYEQYF.

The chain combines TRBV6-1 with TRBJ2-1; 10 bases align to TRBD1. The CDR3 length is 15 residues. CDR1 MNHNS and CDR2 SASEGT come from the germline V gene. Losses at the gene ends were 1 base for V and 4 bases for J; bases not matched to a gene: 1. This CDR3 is CASSEGQGAYNEQFF. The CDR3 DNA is TGTGCCAGCAGTGAAGGACAGGGGGCGTACAATGAGCAGTTCTTC.

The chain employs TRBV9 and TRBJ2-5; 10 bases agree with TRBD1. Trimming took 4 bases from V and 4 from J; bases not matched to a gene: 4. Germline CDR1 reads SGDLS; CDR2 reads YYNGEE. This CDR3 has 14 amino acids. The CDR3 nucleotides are TGTGCCAGCAGCTCGGGACAGGGGCGAGAGACCCAGTACTTC. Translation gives CASSSGQGRETQYF.